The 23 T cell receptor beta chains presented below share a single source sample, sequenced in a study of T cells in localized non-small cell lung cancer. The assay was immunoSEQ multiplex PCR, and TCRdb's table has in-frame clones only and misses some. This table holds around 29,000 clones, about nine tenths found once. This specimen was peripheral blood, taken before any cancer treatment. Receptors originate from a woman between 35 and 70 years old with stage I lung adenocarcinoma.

CDR3 nucleotide sequence: TGTGCCAGCAGTTACTCGATAGACAGGGGGCGCGGGGGCTACACCTTC. Its protein is CASSYSIDRGRGGYTF. The rearrangement uses TRBV6-5 and TRBJ1-2; 10 bases are shared with TRBD1. J was trimmed by 8 bases and V by 0 bases; bases with no gene match: 9. The CDR3 has 16 residues. Per germline, CDR1 MNHEY and CDR2 SVGAGI.

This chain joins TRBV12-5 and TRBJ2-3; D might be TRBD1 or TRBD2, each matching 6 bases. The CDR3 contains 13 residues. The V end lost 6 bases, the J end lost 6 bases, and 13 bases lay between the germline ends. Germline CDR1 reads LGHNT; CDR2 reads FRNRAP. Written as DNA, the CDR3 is TGTGCTAGTGGATCCACCGGGGGCGATACGCAGTATTTT. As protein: CASGSTGGDTQYF.

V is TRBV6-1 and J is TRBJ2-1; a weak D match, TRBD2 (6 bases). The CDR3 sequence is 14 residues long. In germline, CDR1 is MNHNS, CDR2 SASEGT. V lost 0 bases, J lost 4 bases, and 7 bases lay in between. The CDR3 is CASSEAGGYNEQFF. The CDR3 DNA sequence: TGTGCCAGCAGTGAAGCGGGGGGATACAATGAGCAGTTCTTC.

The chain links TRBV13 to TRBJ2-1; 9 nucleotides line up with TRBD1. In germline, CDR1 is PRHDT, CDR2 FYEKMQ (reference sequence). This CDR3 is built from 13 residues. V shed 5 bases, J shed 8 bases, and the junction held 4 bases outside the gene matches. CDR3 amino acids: CASSRTGDYEQFF. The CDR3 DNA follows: TGTGCCAGCAGCCGGACAGGGGACTATGAGCAGTTCTTC.

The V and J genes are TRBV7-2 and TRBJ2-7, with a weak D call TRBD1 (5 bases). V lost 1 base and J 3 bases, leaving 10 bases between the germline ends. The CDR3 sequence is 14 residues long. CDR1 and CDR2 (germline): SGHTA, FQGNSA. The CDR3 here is CASSLGGSDYEQYF. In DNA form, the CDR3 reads TGTGCCAGCAGCTTAGGGGGCTCAGACTACGAGCAGTACTTC.

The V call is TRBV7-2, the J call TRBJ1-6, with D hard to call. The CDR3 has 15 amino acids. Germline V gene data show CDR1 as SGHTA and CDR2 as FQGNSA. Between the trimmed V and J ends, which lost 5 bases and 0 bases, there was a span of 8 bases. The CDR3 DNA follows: TGTGCCAGCAGCCCCGGCCGCTCCTATAATTCACCCCTCCACTTT. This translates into CASSPGRSYNSPLHF.

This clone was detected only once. CDR3 sequence reads: CASSLGLQPSNTEAFF. The CDR3 DNA reads TGTGCCAGCAGCTTGGGTTTACAGCCTAGTAACACTGAAGCTTTCTTT. The gene calls are TRBV5-8 and TRBJ1-1; no reliable D call. The germline gives CDR1 SGHTS, CDR2 YDEGEE. The CDR3 covers 16 residues. Trimming cost V 0 bases and J 2 bases, with 14 bases left between them.

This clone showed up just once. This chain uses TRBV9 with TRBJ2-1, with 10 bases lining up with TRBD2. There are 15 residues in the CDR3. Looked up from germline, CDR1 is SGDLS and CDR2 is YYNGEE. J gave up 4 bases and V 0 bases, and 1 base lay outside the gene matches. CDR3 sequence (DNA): TGTGCCAGCAGCGTAGGGACTAGCGGTTACAATGAGCAGTTCTTC. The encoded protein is CASSVGTSGYNEQFF.

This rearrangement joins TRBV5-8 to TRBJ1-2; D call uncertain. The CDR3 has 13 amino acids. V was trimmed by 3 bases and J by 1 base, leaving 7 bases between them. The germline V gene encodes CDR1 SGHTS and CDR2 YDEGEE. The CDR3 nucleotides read TGTGCCAGCAGCTCCCTTCTTAACTATGGCTACACCTTC. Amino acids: CASSSLLNYGYTF.

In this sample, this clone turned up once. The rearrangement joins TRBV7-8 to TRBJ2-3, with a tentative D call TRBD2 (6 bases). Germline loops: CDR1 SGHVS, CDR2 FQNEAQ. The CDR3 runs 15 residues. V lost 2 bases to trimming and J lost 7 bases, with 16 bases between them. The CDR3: CASSLLSGSHHTQYF. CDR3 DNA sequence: TGTGCCAGCAGCTTATTATCCGGGAGTCACCATACGCAGTATTTT.

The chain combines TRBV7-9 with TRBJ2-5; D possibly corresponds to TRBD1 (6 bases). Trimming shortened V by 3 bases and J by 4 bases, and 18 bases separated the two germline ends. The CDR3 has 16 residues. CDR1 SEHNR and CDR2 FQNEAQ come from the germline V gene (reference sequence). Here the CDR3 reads CASSFLGRGGGETQYF. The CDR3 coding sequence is TGTGCCAGCAGCTTCCTTGGCAGGGGTGGAGGAGAGACCCAGTACTTC.

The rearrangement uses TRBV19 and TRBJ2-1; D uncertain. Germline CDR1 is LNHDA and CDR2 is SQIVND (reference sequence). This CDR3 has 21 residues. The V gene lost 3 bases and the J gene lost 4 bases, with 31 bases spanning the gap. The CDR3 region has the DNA TGTGCCAGTAGTATCGGTATCCGCCCGGCGTATCGCAGCTCCAGTTACAATGAGCAGTTCTTC. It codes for CASSIGIRPAYRSSSYNEQFF.

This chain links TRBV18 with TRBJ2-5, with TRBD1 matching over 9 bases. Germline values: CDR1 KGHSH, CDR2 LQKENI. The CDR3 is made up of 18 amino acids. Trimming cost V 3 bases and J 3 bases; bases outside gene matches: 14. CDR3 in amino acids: CASSPSGLIQGAEETQYF. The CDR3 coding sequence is TGTGCCAGCTCACCCAGCGGCTTGATACAGGGGGCAGAAGAGACCCAGTACTTC. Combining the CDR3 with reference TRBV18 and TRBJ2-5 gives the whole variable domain NAGVMQNPRHLVRRRGQEARLRCSPMKGHSHVYWYRQLPEEGLKFMVYLQKENIIDESGMPKERFSAEFPKEGPSILRIQQVVRGDSAAYFCASSPSGLIQGAEETQYFGPGTRLLVL.

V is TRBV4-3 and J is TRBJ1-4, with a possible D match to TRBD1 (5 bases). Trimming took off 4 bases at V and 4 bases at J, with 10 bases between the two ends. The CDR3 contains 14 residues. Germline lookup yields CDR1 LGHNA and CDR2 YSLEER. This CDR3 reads CASSRTYDNEKLFF. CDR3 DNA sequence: TGCGCCAGCAGCCGGACATACGATAATGAAAAACTGTTTTTT.

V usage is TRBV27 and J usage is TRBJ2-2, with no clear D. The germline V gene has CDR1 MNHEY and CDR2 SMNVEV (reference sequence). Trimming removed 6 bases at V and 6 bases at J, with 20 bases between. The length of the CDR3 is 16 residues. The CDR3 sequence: CASRRDTAPIPGELFF. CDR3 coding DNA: TGTGCCAGCAGGAGAGACACAGCCCCAATCCCCGGGGAGCTGTTTTTT.

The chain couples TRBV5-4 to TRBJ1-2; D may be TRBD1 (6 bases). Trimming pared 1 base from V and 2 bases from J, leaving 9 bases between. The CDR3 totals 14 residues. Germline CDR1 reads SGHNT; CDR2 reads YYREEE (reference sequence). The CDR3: CASSLWGANYGYTF. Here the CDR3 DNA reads TGTGCCAGCAGCTTGTGGGGGGCGAACTATGGCTACACCTTC.

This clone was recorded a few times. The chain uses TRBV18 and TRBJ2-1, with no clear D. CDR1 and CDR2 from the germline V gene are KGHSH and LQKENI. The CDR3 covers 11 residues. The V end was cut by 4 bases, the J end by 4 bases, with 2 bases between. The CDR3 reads CASSLYNEQFF. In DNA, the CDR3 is TGTGCCAGCTCACTATACAATGAGCAGTTCTTC.

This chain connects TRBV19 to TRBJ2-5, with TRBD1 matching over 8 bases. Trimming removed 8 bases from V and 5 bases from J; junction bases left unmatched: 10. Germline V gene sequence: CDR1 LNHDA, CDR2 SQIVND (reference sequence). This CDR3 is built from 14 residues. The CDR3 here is CASGKTGVQETQYF. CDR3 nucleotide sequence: TGTGCCAGTGGCAAGACAGGGGTGCAGGAGACCCAGTACTTC. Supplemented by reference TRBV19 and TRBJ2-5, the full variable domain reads DGGITQSPKYLFRKEGQNVTLSCEQNLNHDAMYWYRQDPGQGLRLIYYSQIVNDFQKGDIAEGYSVSREKKESFPLTVTSAQKNPTAFYLCASGKTGVQETQYFGPGTRLLVL.

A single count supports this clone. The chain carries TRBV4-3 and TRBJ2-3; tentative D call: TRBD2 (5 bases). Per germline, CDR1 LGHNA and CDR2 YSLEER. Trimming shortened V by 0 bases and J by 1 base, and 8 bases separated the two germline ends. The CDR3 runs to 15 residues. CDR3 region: CASSQEAGRTDTQYF. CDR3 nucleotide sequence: TGCGCCAGCAGCCAAGAGGCGGGCCGCACAGATACGCAGTATTTT.

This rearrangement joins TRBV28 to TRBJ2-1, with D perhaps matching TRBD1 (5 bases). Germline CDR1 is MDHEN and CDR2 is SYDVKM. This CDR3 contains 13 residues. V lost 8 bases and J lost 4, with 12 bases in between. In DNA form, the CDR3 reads TGTGCCAGCTGGACGACAGTGTACAATGAGCAGTTCTTC. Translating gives CASWTTVYNEQFF.

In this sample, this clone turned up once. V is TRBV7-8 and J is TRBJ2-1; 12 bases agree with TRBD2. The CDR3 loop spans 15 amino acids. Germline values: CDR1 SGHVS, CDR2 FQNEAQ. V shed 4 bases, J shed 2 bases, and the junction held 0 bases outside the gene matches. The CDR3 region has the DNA TGTGCCAGCAGCTCTAGCGGGGGGGCCTACAATGAGCAGTTCTTC. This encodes CASSSSGGAYNEQFF. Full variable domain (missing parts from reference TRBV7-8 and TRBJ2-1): GAGVSQSPRYKVAKRGQDVALRCDPISGHVSLFWYQQALGQGPEFLTYFQNEAQLDKSGLPSDRFFAERPEGSVSTLKIQRTQQEDSAVYLCASSSSGGAYNEQFFGPGTRLTVL.

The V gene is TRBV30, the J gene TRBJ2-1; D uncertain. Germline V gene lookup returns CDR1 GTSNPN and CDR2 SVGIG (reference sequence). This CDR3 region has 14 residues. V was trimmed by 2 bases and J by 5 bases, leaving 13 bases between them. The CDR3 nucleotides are TGTGCCTGGAGTCCCTTCCGAAACGACAATGAGCAGTTCTTC. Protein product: CAWSPFRNDNEQFF.

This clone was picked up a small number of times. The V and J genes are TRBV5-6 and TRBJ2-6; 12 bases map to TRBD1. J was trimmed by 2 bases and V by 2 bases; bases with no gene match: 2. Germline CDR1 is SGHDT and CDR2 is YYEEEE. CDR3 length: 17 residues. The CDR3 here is CASSLRDRGPGANVLTF. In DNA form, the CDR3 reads TGTGCCAGCAGCTTAAGGGACAGGGGGCCTGGGGCCAACGTCCTGACTTTC.